These T cell receptor beta chains were read from a single sample in a study of tumor and adjacent non-tumor tissue in lung cancer. In TCRdb, the multiplex PCR reads were re-called with MiXCR into one record per CDR3 protein. The sample comprises about 75,000 distinct CDR3 sequences, roughly 80% of which are singletons, and approximately 12% rests with the top ten. Sequencing was done on a sample of lung tumor tissue. These receptors came from a woman between 50 and 59 years old with non-small cell lung cancer. The CDR3 runs from the conserved cysteine through the conserved F or W. D genes are given only for firm matches. The size entry is marked missing in some rows and otherwise reads once, few, many or a size class.

size: -
D: -
V: TRBV6-5
length: 12
J: TRBJ1-3
DNA: TGTGCCAGAATTAGAGACAGTCAGGCCATATATTTT
CDR3: CARIRDSQAIYF

size: -
D: -
V: TRBV6-4
length: 15
J: TRBJ2-3
DNA: TGTGCCAGCAGTGAAGATAGCGTAAGCACAGATACGCGGTATTTT
CDR3: CASSEDSVSTDTRYF

size: -
D: TRBD2
V: TRBV5-6
length: 14
J: TRBJ2-5
DNA: TGTGCCACCAGCCGCCTCGGGACTAACTTGCCCCAGTACTTT
CDR3: CATSRLGTNLPQYF

size: once
D: TRBD1
V: TRBV4-2
length: 16
J: TRBJ1-2
DNA: TGTGCCAGCAACCAAGACTGGGGACAGGGAGACAATGGCTACAGATTC
CDR3: CASNQDWGQGDNGYRF

size: -
D: TRBD1
V: TRBV6-1
length: 14
J: TRBJ1-1
DNA: TGTGCCAGCCCGGGGTGGGACAGGGGCACTGAAACTTTCTTT
CDR3: CASPGWDRGTETFF

size: few
D: -
V: TRBV13
length: 15
J: TRBJ2-1
DNA: TGTGCCAGCAGCTTGGGAGGTAACTCCGACAATGAGCAGTTCTTC
CDR3: CASSLGGNSDNEQFF

size: many
D: TRBD1
V: TRBV7-9
length: 16
J: TRBJ2-7
DNA: TGTGCCAGCAGCTTGGACCGACAGGGACAAAGCTACGAGCAGTACTTC
CDR3: CASSLDRQGQSYEQYF

size: once
D: TRBD1
V: TRBV5-1
length: 16
J: TRBJ2-7
DNA: TGCGCCAGCAGCGCAGATGCCGGGACAGGGGGCTTTGAGCAGTACTTC
CDR3: CASSADAGTGGFEQYF

size: -
D: TRBD2
V: TRBV29-1
length: 13
J: TRBJ2-1
DNA: TGCAGCGTTCAGAGCGGGATAAACAATGAGCAGTTCTTC
CDR3: CSVQSGINNEQFF

size: -
D: TRBD1
V: TRBV12-3/TRBV12-4
length: 16
J: TRBJ1-3
DNA: TGTGCCAGCAGTTCTACGGACAGGTTCGTTGGAAACACCATATATTTT
CDR3: CASSSTDRFVGNTIYF

size: -
D: TRBD2
V: TRBV6-5
length: 16
J: TRBJ2-7
DNA: TGTGCCAGCAGTTACTCAGGGACTAGAGGGCTGGGGGAGCAGCAGTTC
CDR3: CASSYSGTRGLGEQQF

size: -
D: -
V: TRBV28
length: 15
J: TRBJ2-7
DNA: TGTGCCAGCAGCTTCTCAGAACGGAGCTACTATGAGCAGTACTTC
CDR3: CASSFSERSYYEQYF

size: -
D: -
V: TRBV11-2
length: 13
J: TRBJ2-3
DNA: TGTGCCAGCAGCTTAGACATGCGATATACGCAGTATTTT
CDR3: CASSLDMRYTQYF

size: many
D: TRBD1
V: TRBV20-1
length: 14
J: TRBJ2-5
DNA: TGCAGTGCTAGTGGCAGGGGGCTGGGTGAGACCCAGTACTTC
CDR3: CSASGRGLGETQYF

size: -
D: TRBD2
V: TRBV7-9
length: 16
J: TRBJ2-3
DNA: TGTGCCAGCAGCCTCCTCCGGGGGGGCCGAGGAGATATGCAGTATTTT
CDR3: CASSLLRGGRGDMQYF

size: many
D: TRBD1
V: TRBV7-9
length: 16
J: TRBJ1-5
DNA: TGTGCCAGCAGCCCGGAAGGGACAGGGGGAAGTCAGCCCCAGCATTTT
CDR3: CASSPEGTGGSQPQHF

size: -
D: -
V: TRBV20-1
length: 15
J: TRBJ1-1
DNA: TGCAGTGCTAGGGATAGGTTTGACTCCTACATTGAAGCTTTCTTT
CDR3: CSARDRFDSYIEAFF

size: -
D: -
V: TRBV29-1
length: 13
J: TRBJ2-3
DNA: TGCAGTGTTAGGCAGGGTAGCACAGATACGCAGTATTTT
CDR3: CSVRQGSTDTQYF

size: -
D: -
V: TRBV11-2
length: 16
J: TRBJ2-3
DNA: TGTGTCAGCACCCCACCTTGGGCCACCACCACAGAAACGCAGTATTTT
CDR3: CVSTPPWATTTETQYF

size: -
D: TRBD1
V: TRBV11-1
length: 15
J: TRBJ2-7
DNA: TGTGCCACTAGACGGACAGGGGCGGCCTCCTACGAGCAGTACTTC
CDR3: CATRRTGAASYEQYF

size: -
D: -
V: TRBV11-3
length: 12
J: TRBJ1-2
DNA: -
CDR3: CTTKTGCYACTF

size: -
D: -
V: TRBV4-1
length: 16
J: TRBJ2-3
DNA: TGCGCCAGTATCCTACGGTGGGGTGAGGGAACAGATACGCAGTATTTT
CDR3: CASILRWGEGTDTQYF

size: -
D: -
V: TRBV29-1
length: 11
J: TRBJ2-1
DNA: TGCAGCGTGAGGTACTCGAATGAGCAGTTCTTC
CDR3: CSVRYSNEQFF

size: -
D: TRBD2
V: TRBV4-2
length: 16
J: TRBJ2-2
DNA: TGTGCCAGCGGCCTCTTGGGGAGGGGAAGGACCCGGGAGCTGTTTTTT
CDR3: CASGLLGRGRTRELFF

size: -
D: -
V: TRBV6-2/TRBV6-3
length: 12
J: TRBJ2-1
DNA: TGTACCAGCAGTTTTCTAAACTATGAGCAGCTCTTC
CDR3: CTSSFLNYEQLF

size: few
D: -
V: TRBV6-6
length: 13
J: TRBJ1-2
DNA: TGTGTCGGATCCCCGCGACAGAACTATGGCTACACCTTC
CDR3: CVGSPRQNYGYTF

size: few
D: -
V: TRBV4-1
length: 15
J: TRBJ1-5
DNA: TGCACCAGCAGTCAGGTTGGGGGCAGCAATCAGCCCCAGCATTTT
CDR3: CTSSQVGGSNQPQHF

size: few
D: TRBD2
V: TRBV20-1
length: 15
J: TRBJ2-7
DNA: TGCAGTGCACTACCCCGGACTAGCGGGGGGTACGAGCAGTACTTC
CDR3: CSALPRTSGGYEQYF

size: -
D: TRBD1
V: TRBV4-2
length: 14
J: TRBJ1-2
DNA: TGTGCCAGCATCCATCCAGGGGGTAACTATAGCTACACCTTC
CDR3: CASIHPGGNYSYTF

size: -
D: TRBD2
V: TRBV12-3/TRBV12-4
length: 16
J: TRBJ2-2
DNA: TGTGCCAGCAGGGCGGCTATGGGACTATACACCAGGGAGCTGTTTTTT
CDR3: CASRAAMGLYTRELFF

size: -
D: -
V: TRBV6-5
length: 13
J: TRBJ2-1
DNA: TGTGCCAGCCGTTACTCTAGGGGCCATGAGCAGTTCTTC
CDR3: CASRYSRGHEQFF

size: -
D: -
V: TRBV7-3
length: 15
J: TRBJ2-7
DNA: TGTGCCAGCAGCCCGTCTGGAGGGGTTACCTACGAGCAGTACTTC
CDR3: CASSPSGGVTYEQYF

size: -
D: -
V: TRBV6-1
length: 14
J: TRBJ2-1
DNA: TGTGACAGCAGTGGACGGTCAGTGTACAATGAGCAGTTCTTC
CDR3: CDSSGRSVYNEQFF

size: -
D: -
V: TRBV20-1
length: 13
J: TRBJ1-1
DNA: TGCAGTGCTAGAGATTTGGCTAACATTGAAGCTTTCTTT
CDR3: CSARDLANIEAFF

size: -
D: -
V: TRBV6-1
length: 12
J: TRBJ2-7
DNA: TGTGCCAGCAGCTATACCAGACTAGAGCAGTACTTC
CDR3: CASSYTRLEQYF

size: -
D: TRBD1
V: TRBV6-1
length: 14
J: TRBJ2-5
DNA: TGTGTCAGTGGAGCTACAGGGGATCAAGAGACCCAATACTTC
CDR3: CVSGATGDQETQYF

size: -
D: -
V: TRBV30
length: 14
J: TRBJ2-1
DNA: TGTGCATGGAGTAGCTTTCGCTCCTACAATGAGCAGTTCTTC
CDR3: CAWSSFRSYNEQFF

size: -
D: -
V: TRBV4-1
length: 17
J: TRBJ2-2
DNA: TGCACCAGCAGCCAAGAGGGCTCGACAGGTCCCACTGGGGAGCTGTCTTTT
CDR3: CTSSQEGSTGPTGELSF

size: -
D: TRBD2
V: TRBV4-2
length: 20
J: TRBJ2-3
DNA: TGTGTCAGCAGCCCTACTCCGGGACTAGCGGGGGGGTCTAGCACAGATACGCAGTATTTT
CDR3: CVSSPTPGLAGGSSTDTQYF

size: -
D: -
V: TRBV11-2
length: 15
J: TRBJ1-1
DNA: TGTACCAGTAGACCCTGGGGGGGGAAGAACACTGAAGCTTTCTTT
CDR3: CTSRPWGGKNTEAFF

size: -
D: -
V: TRBV5-1
length: 14
J: TRBJ2-3
DNA: TGCGCCAGCAGCTTGGTCCAGGGCACAGATACGCAGTATTTT
CDR3: CASSLVQGTDTQYF

size: many
D: -
V: TRBV28
length: 14
J: TRBJ1-5
DNA: TGTGCCAGCATCCGAGGGGATGGCAATCAGCCCCAGCATTTT
CDR3: CASIRGDGNQPQHF

size: -
D: -
V: TRBV10-1
length: 12
J: TRBJ2-2
DNA: TGCGCCAGCAATTCTCCCCCCGGGGAGCCGTTTTTT
CDR3: CASNSPPGEPFF

size: -
D: -
V: TRBV5-4
length: 15
J: TRBJ2-1
DNA: TGTGCCAGCAAGTCCCTAGCAGGCACCTACAATGAGCAGTTATTC
CDR3: CASKSLAGTYNEQLF

size: many
D: -
V: TRBV10-2
length: 12
J: TRBJ1-1
DNA: TGCGCCAGCAGTGAGGCAAACACTGAAGCTTTCTTT
CDR3: CASSEANTEAFF

size: -
D: -
V: TRBV4-1
length: 18
J: TRBJ2-4
DNA: TGCGCCAGCAGCCAAGTCGATATGGGCCTCGCAGCCAAAAATATTCGGTACTTC
CDR3: CASSQVDMGLAAKNIRYF

size: many
D: TRBD1
V: TRBV14
length: 18
J: TRBJ2-4
DNA: TGTGCCAGCAGCCAAGGACGGGGACAGGGGGATTCCAAAAACATTCAGTACTTC
CDR3: CASSQGRGQGDSKNIQYF

size: -
D: -
V: TRBV28
length: 13
J: TRBJ2-5
DNA: TGTGCCAGCAGTTCCCTCGGGGATAGAAGCCGCAACTTC
CDR3: CASSSLGDRSRNF

size: once
D: -
V: TRBV6-5
length: 11
J: TRBJ1-2
DNA: TGTACCAGCAGGGACCGATATGGCTACACTTTC
CDR3: CTSRDRYGYTF

size: -
D: -
V: TRBV12-3/TRBV12-4
length: 14
J: TRBJ2-5
DNA: TGTGCCAGCGGGCATCCTGAAGGGCTACAGACCCAGTACTTC
CDR3: CASGHPEGLQTQYF

size: -
D: TRBD1
V: TRBV6-1
length: 14
J: TRBJ1-4
DNA: TGTGCCAGTAACTCCCGGGACAGGGTGGAAAAACTTTTTTTT
CDR3: CASNSRDRVEKLFF